This TCR beta chain was identified during a study of T cells in Graves' hyperthyroidism and ophthalmopathy. The sample holds a few counts of this clonotype. The CDR3 covers 16 residues. Trimming left V 4 bases short and J 3 bases short, with 13 bases between. CDR1 is SNHLY, CDR2 FYNNEI, per germline. RNA transcripts provided the source from which TCR beta CDR3 regions were amplified. First-round RT-PCR of the TCR CDR3 relied on the HTBI primer set. TCRdb re-called the multiplex PCR reads through MiXCR, storing one row per CDR3 protein. The data contain about 540,000 distinct CDR3 sequences, around 42% of them singletons.

Sequencing was carried out using peripheral blood or thyroid tissue (not recorded which). The clonotype originates from a woman aged 18-29 years with Graves' hyperthyroidism. V is TRBV2 and J is TRBJ2-6; D is perhaps TRBD1 (6 bases). CDR3 sequence (DNA): TGTGCCAGCAGTGCTGAACAGGGAAATGGGGCCAACGTCCTGACTTTC. Translating it yields CASSAEQGNGANVLTF.